This T cell receptor (beta chain) was recorded in a study of cytotoxic CD8 clonotypes in ibrutinib-treated CLL. Overall study context: After treatment lasting a median roughly eleven months, range 6 to 36, response samples were collected. Broader study findings: Public clonotypes, found uncommonly, either contracted or stayed stable on treatment.

Here immunoSEQ multiplex PCR was the method, and the copy in TCRdb shows in-frame clones only, minus some. The sample lists approximately 190,000 clones, about four fifths occurring once. This clone was detected only a few times. Its specificity is unknown. The CDR3 length is 11 residues. In germline, CDR1 is MNHNS, CDR2 SASEGT. Trimming stripped 8 bases from V and 6 bases from J, with 10 bases between. This chain uses TRBV6-1 with TRBJ1-2, with D unclear. This sequence was found in a human donor with chronic lymphocytic leukemia. This sample comprised PBMCs, obtained after 12 months of ibrutinib treatment. The DNA of the CDR3 is TGTGCCAGCGGTAAGACCGATGGCTACACCTTC. This sequence encodes CASGKTDGYTF.